The 17 T cell receptor beta chains below were found in one sample sequenced in a study of immune characterization of retroperitoneal liposarcoma. TCRdb passed the PCR reads through MiXCR, listing each CDR3 protein once. The sample has around 7,600 distinct CDR3 sequences, over 40% seen once. The sample comprised tumor tissue. The source is a male donor with retroperitoneal liposarcoma.

In its sample, this clonotype was seen a few times. DNA of the CDR3: TGTGCCAGCAGTGTCCGGGACAGGGACAATGAGCAGTTCTTC. Amino acid sequence: CASSVRDRDNEQFF. This chain connects TRBV6-5 to TRBJ2-1; TRBD1 matches at 9 bases. Germline V CDR1 and CDR2: MNHEY, SVGAGI. Trimming removed 5 bases from V and 5 bases from J; junction bases left unmatched: 4. This CDR3 has 14 residues.

The V and J genes are TRBV6-1 and TRBJ2-2; 9 bases are shared with TRBD2. The CDR3 length is 16 residues. Germline-derived CDR1 and CDR2 are MNHNS and SASEGT. V dropped 5 bases and J dropped 5; count of bases not matched to a gene: 9. As DNA, the CDR3 is TGTGCCAGCAGTTATCAGCTAGCGGGATTTACCGGGGAGCTGTTTTTT. Its protein is CASSYQLAGFTGELFF.

This clonotype was seen a handful of times. This chain joins TRBV6-1 and TRBJ2-4; the D gene is possibly TRBD2 (5 bases). The DNA matches TRBJ2-7 better at its end, which makes the J call doubtful. The germline V gene encodes CDR1 MNHNS and CDR2 SASEGT. This CDR3 region has 13 residues. CDR3 loop: CASKRQSSYEQYF. The CDR3 nucleotides are TGTGCCAGCAAGCGGCAGAGCTCCTACGAGCAGTACTTC.

The sample holds one count of this clonotype. The chain uses TRBV27 and TRBJ1-2; no clear D. CDR1 and CDR2 (germline): MNHEY, SMNVEV (reference sequence). The CDR3 totals 16 residues. The V end lost 3 bases, the J end lost 4 bases, and 18 bases lay between the germline ends. For the CDR3, the DNA is TGTGCCAGCAGTTTCAAATCCCGGGGTATTTTCTATGGCTACACCTTC. This gives the protein CASSFKSRGIFYGYTF.

This clonotype has only a few counts. J is TRBJ2-3 and V is TRBV10-3, with 9 bases that match TRBD2. With 3 bases clipped from V and 2 bases from J, the junction kept 27 bases outside the gene matches. This CDR3 comprises 23 residues. Looked up from germline, CDR1 is ENHRY and CDR2 is SYGVKD. The CDR3 DNA is TGTGCCATCAGTGATCCCCCCGAGGGGGCCGCCTCTAGCGGGGCTAGCTTCACAGATACGCAGTATTTT. This encodes CAISDPPEGAASSGASFTDTQYF.

This clonotype is termed large. This rearrangement joins TRBV7-2 to TRBJ2-5; 10 positions match TRBD2. The CDR3 sequence is 15 residues long. The germline gives CDR1 SGHTA, CDR2 FQGNSA. V lost 2 bases to trimming and J lost 4 bases; unmatched junction nucleotides: 4. The CDR3 coding sequence is TGTGCCAGCAGCTTATACCCTAGCGGGAGAGAGACCCAGTACTTC. It yields the protein CASSLYPSGRETQYF.

This clonotype was seen a handful of times. The CDR3 sequence is CASSLQGRGAYEQYF. The CDR3 nucleotides read TGTGCCAGCAGTCTACAGGGCCGAGGGGCTTACGAGCAGTACTTC. J is TRBJ2-7 and V is TRBV12-3 or TRBV12-4; maybe TRBD1 (6 bases). Trimming cost V 5 bases and J 4 bases, with 18 bases left between them. This CDR3 is 15 amino acids long.

The chain couples TRBV7-2 to TRBJ2-1; 8 nucleotides line up with TRBD1. Per the germline V gene, CDR1 is SGHTA and CDR2 is FQGNSA. The CDR3 loop spans 15 amino acids. V was pared by 8 bases and J by 2 bases, with 8 bases of the junction left unmatched. The CDR3 loop reads CASQIDRGAYNEQFF. The CDR3 DNA is TGTGCCAGCCAAATCGACAGGGGCGCCTACAATGAGCAGTTCTTC.

This clonotype was seen only a few times. This sequence joins TRBV6-1 and TRBJ2-1; maybe TRBD2 (5 bases). Looked up from germline, CDR1 is MNHNS and CDR2 is SASEGT. The CDR3 extends over 15 amino acids. V was cut by 5 bases and J by 12 bases, with 23 bases left in between. CDR3 amino acids: CASSPPGVVSAGQFF. CDR3 coding DNA: TGTGCCAGCAGTCCCCCCGGGGTTGTGTCGGCTGGGCAGTTCTTC.

The rearrangement uses TRBV6-5 and TRBJ1-5; D gene unclear. The length of the CDR3 is 14 residues. Germline CDR1 and CDR2: MNHEY and SVGAGI. V shed 8 bases and J shed 0 bases, with 11 bases lying between them. The DNA of the CDR3 is TGTGCCAGCGGAGGACGGCTTAGCAATCAGCCCCAGCATTTT. It encodes CASGGRLSNQPQHF.

The table lists this clonotype with a few counts. The chain joins TRBV6-1 to TRBJ1-4, with D unclear. The CDR3 covers 13 residues. Germline loops: CDR1 MNHNS, CDR2 SASEGT. Deletions cut 5 bases from V and 7 bases from J, with 11 bases between. The CDR3 sequence: CASSTNSFEKLFF. CDR3 sequence (DNA): TGTGCCAGCAGTACGAACAGCTTTGAAAAACTGTTTTTT.

Details on this clonotype: The germline gene is not matched at one end of the junction; a read error may be the cause. The V call is TRBV4-1, the J call TRBJ1-3, with 8 bases fitting TRBD1. CDR1 and CDR2 from the germline V gene are MGHRA and YSYEKL. This CDR3 is built from 15 residues. The CDR3 here is CASSQEDRAGNTIYF. The CDR3 nucleotides read TGTGCCAGCAGCCAAGAGGACAGGGCTGGAAACACCATATATTTT.

This clonotype rates as medium-sized (0.01 to 0.1%). The chain joins TRBV7-2 to TRBJ2-3; no definite D call. The CDR3 sequence is 13 residues long. Looked up from germline, CDR1 is SGHTA and CDR2 is FQGNSA. Trimming shortened V by 2 bases and J by 6 bases, and 9 bases separated the two germline ends. CDR3 sequence: CASSLFAVDTQYF. CDR3 DNA sequence: TGTGCCAGCAGCTTATTTGCCGTGGATACGCAGTATTTT.

This clonotype was counted a few times. The chain employs TRBV6-1 and TRBJ2-3; 9 positions agree with TRBD2. V was clipped by 9 bases and J by 6 bases; unmatched bases: 13. The germline CDR1 and CDR2 sequences are MNHNS and SASEGT. This CDR3 contains 15 residues. CDR3 in amino acids: CASLGAGLAGDTQYF. In DNA form, the CDR3 reads TGTGCCAGTTTGGGGGCGGGACTAGCAGGTGATACGCAGTATTTT.

The chain employs TRBV27 and TRBJ2-1, with D hard to call. The J call may be incorrect, as the DNA end agrees better with TRBJ2-7. The germline V gene encodes CDR1 MNHEY and CDR2 SMNVEV (reference sequence). The CDR3 extends over 15 amino acids. For the CDR3, the DNA is TGTGCCAGCAGTCTCGACGGCGAAGGCTCCTACGAGCAGTACTTC. Translated: CASSLDGEGSYEQYF.

V gene TRBV6-1 combines with J gene TRBJ2-1; the match to TRBD1 covers 9 bases. The J call may be incorrect, as the DNA end agrees better with TRBJ2-7. The CDR3 consists of 14 residues. The germline V gene has CDR1 MNHNS and CDR2 SASEGT. In DNA form, the CDR3 reads TGTGCCAGCAGTAGGACAGGGGATGGGTACGAGCAGTACTTC. Protein sequence: CASSRTGDGYEQYF.

This chain connects TRBV4-3 to TRBJ2-1; D possibly matches TRBD1 or TRBD2 (6 bases each). The J call may be mistaken, given a closer DNA end match to TRBJ2-7. There are 15 residues in the CDR3. Germline CDR1 is LGHNA and CDR2 is YSLEER. For the CDR3, the DNA is TGCGCCAGCAGCCAAAGCCGGGGGCAGTTCGATGAGCAGTACTTC. This encodes CASSQSRGQFDEQYF.